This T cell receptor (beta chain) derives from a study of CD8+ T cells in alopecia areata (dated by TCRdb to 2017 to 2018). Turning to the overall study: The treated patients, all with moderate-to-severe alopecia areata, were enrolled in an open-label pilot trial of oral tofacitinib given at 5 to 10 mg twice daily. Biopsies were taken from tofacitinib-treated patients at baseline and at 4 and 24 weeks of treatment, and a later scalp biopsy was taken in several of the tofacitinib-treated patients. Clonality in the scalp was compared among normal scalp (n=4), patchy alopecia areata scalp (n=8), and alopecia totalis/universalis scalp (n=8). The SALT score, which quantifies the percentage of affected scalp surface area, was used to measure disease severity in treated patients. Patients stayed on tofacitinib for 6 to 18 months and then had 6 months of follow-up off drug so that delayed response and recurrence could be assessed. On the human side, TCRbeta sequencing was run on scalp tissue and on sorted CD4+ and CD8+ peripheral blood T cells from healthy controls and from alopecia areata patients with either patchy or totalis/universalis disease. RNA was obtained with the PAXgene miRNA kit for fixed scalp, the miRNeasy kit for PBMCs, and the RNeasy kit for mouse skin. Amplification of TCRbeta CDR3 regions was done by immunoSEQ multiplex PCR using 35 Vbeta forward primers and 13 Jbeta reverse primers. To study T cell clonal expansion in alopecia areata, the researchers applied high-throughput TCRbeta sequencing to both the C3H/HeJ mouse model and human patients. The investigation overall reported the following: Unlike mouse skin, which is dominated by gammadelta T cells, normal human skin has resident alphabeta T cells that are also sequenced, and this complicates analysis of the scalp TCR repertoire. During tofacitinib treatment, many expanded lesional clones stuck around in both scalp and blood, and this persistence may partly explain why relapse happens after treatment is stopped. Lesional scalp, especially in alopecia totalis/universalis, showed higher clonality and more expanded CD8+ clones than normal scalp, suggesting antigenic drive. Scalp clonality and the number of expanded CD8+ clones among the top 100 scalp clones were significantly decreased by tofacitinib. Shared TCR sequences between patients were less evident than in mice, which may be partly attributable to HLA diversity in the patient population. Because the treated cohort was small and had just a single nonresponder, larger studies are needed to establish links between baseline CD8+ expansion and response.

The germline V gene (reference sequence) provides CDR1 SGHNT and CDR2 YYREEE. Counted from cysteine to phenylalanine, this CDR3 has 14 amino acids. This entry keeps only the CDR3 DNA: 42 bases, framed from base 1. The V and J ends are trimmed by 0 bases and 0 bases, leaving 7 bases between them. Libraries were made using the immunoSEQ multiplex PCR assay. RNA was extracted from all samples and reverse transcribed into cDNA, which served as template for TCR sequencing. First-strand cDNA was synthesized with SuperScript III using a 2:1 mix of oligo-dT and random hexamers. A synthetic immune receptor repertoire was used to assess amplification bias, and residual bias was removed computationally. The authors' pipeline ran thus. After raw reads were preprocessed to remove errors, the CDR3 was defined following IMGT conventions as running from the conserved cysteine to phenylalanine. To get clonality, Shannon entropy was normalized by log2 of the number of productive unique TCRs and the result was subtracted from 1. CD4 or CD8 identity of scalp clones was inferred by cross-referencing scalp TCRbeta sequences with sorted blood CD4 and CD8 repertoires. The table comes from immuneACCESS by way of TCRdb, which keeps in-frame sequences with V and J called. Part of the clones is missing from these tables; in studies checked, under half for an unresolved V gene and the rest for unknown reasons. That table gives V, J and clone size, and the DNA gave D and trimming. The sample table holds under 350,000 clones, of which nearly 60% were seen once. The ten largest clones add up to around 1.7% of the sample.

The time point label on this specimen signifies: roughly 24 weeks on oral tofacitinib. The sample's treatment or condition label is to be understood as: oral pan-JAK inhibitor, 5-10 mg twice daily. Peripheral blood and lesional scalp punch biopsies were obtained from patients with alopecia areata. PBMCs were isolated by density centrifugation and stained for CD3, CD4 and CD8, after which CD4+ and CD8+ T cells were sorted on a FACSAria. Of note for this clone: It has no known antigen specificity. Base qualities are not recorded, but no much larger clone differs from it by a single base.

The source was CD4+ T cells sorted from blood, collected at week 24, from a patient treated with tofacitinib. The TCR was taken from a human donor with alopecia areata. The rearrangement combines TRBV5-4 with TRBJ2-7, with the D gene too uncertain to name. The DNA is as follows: TGTGCCAGCAGCTTGGAGCCGAACTCCTACGAGCAGTACTTC. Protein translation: CASSLEPNSYEQYF.